This T cell receptor beta chain was recovered during a study of T cells in Graves' hyperthyroidism and ophthalmopathy. Study-wide context: Staff took peripheral blood when the initial diagnosis was made, before any treatment began. The study, taken as a whole, reports: Ophthalmopathy got predicted by the model a median approximately six months before its onset.

The CDR3 has 15 amino acids. CDR1 is LNHNV and CDR2 is YYDKDF in the germline V gene (reference sequence). V lost 5 bases and J 1 base, leaving 12 bases between the germline ends. This clonotype was seen many times. Its matching antigen is unknown. Among ophthalmopathy patients, the Clinical Activity Score reached at least 3, the NOSPECS grade reached at least 4, and duration remained under 3 months. PBMCs were sourced from more than 7.5 ml fresh peripheral blood. RNA transcripts were the template for amplifying TCR beta CDR3 regions. First-round RT-PCR of the TCR CDR3 relied on the HTBI primer set. TCRdb recomputed calls from the multiplex PCR reads with MiXCR, one row per CDR3 protein. The profile shows roughly 250,000 distinct CDR3 sequences, 16% of them singletons.

This TCR was sampled from a woman under 30 with Graves' ophthalmopathy. Specimen: blood. The V gene is TRBV15, the J gene TRBJ1-5; possibly TRBD1 for D (5 bases). Written as DNA, the CDR3 is TGTGCCACCAGCGGACTCCGGGACAGCAATCAGCCCCAGCATTTT. It yields the protein CATSGLRDSNQPQHF.